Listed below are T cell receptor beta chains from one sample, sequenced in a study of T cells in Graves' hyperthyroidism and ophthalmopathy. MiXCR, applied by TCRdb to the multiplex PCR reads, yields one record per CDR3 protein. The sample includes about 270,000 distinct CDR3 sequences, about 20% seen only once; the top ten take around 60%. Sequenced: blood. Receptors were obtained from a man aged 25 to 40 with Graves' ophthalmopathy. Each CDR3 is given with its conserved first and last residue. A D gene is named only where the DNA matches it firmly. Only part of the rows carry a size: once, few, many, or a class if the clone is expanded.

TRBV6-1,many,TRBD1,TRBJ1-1,CASSPTGVGLNTEAFF,TGTGCCAGCAGTCCCACAGGGGTTGGGCTGAACACTGAAGCTTTCTTT
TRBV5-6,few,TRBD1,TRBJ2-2,CASSADRGSIGELFF,TGTGCCAGCAGCGCCGACAGGGGGAGTATCGGGGAGCTGTTTTTT
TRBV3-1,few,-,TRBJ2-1,CASSQGRNSYNEQFF,TGTGCCAGCAGCCAAGGGCGGAACTCCTACAATGAGCAGTTCTTC
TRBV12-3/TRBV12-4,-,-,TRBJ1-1,CASSLTATEAFF,TGTGCCAGCAGTCTGACAGCTACTGAAGCTTTCTTT
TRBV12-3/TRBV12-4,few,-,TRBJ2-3,CASSLDRTSTDTQYF,TGTGCCAGCAGTTTAGACAGGACTAGCACAGATACGCAGTATTTT
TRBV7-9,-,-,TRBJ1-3,CASSPAENTIYF,TGTGCCAGCAGCCCAGCGGAAAACACCATATATTTT
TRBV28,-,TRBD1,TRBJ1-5,CASRWDRDYQPQHF,TGTGCCAGCAGATGGGACAGGGACTATCAGCCCCAGCATTTT
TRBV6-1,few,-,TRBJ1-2,CASRKDSYGYTF,TGTGCCAGCAGGAAGGACAGCTATGGCTACACCTTC
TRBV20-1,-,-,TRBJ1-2,CSAKSHGESSDGYTF,TGCAGTGCTAAGTCTCATGGGGAAAGTTCGGATGGCTACACCTTC
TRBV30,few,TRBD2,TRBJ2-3,CAWSGTRRDTQYF,TGTGCCTGGAGTGGGACTAGGAGAGATACGCAGTATTTT
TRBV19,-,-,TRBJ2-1,CASTLGTGYGEQFF,TGTGCCAGTACCTTGGGTACAGGGTATGGTGAGCAGTTCTTC
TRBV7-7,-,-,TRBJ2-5,CASSSPPGGSETQYF,TGTGCTAGCAGCTCCCCCCCCGGGGGTTCGGAGACCCAGTACTTC
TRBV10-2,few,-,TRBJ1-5,CASTPSHSNQPQHF,TGCGCCAGCACCCCCAGTCATAGCAATCAGCCCCAGCATTTT
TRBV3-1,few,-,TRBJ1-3,CASSPYGTARSGNTIYF,TGTGCCAGCAGCCCCTATGGGACCGCCCGCTCTGGAAACACCATATATTTT
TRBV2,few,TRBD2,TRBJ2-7,CASSEYAGGGEQYF,TGTGCCAGCAGTGAATACGCGGGAGGGGGCGAGCAGTACTTC
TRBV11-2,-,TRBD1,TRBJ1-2,CASSSYRGPGGYTF,TGTGCCAGCAGCTCATACAGGGGGCCGGGCGGCTACACCTTC
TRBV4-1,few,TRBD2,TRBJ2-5,CASSPAGGQETQYF,TGCGCCAGCAGCCCCGCGGGGGGCCAAGAGACCCAGTACTTC
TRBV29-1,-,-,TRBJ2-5,CSVETPLTTGETQYF,TGCAGCGTTGAAACCCCCCTGACTACGGGAGAGACCCAGTACTTC
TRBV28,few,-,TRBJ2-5,CASRAGQPGAQYF,TGTGCCAGCCGAGCCGGACAACCAGGGGCCCAGTACTTC
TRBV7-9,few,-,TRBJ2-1,CASSSNRQISYNEQFF,TGTGCCAGCAGCTCCAACCGACAGATCTCCTACAATGAGCAGTTCTTC
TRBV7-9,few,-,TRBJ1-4,CASSQWTDLGEKLFF,TGTGCCAGCAGCCAGTGGACGGACTTGGGGGAAAAACTGTTTTTT
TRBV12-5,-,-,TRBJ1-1,CASGLLNTEAFF,TGTGCTAGTGGTTTGCTGAACACTGAAGCTTTCTTT
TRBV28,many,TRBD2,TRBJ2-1,CASIPGGRGSYNEQFF,TGTGCCAGCATCCCGGGGGGGCGCGGCTCCTACAATGAGCAGTTCTTC
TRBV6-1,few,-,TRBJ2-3,CASSPGGLGLEVTDTQYF,TGTGCCAGCAGCCCCGGGGGCTTAGGACTAGAAGTCACAGATACGCAGTATTTT
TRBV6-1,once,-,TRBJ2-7,CASSPTASTKYEQYF,TGTGCCAGCAGCCCCACCGCTTCGACTAAATACGAGCAGTACTTC
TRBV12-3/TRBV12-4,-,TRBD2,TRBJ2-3,CASSPSGRGGRAQDTQYF,TGTGCCAGCAGCCCCTCGGGGAGAGGCGGGAGGGCCCAAGATACGCAGTATTTT
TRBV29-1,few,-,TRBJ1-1,CSVQDSLVEAFF,TGCAGCGTGCAGGACAGCCTGGTTGAAGCTTTCTTT
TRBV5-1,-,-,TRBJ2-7,CASSLSAVSYEQYF,TGCGCCAGCAGCTTGAGTGCGGTATCCTACGAGCAGTACTTC
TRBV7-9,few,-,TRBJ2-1,CASSSIGDEQFF,TGTGCCAGCAGCTCCATCGGGGATGAGCAGTTCTTC
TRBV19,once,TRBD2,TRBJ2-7,CASSIVRTSQSYEQYF,TGTGCCAGTAGTATAGTGAGGACTAGCCAGTCCTACGAGCAGTACTTC
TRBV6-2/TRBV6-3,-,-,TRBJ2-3,CASLFGSVADTQYF,TGTGCCAGCCTTTTCGGGAGCGTCGCAGATACGCAGTATTTT
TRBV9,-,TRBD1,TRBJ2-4,CASSWTGRSNIQYF,TGTGCCAGCAGCTGGACAGGACGGAGTAACATTCAGTACTTC
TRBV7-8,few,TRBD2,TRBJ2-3,CASSSIAGSTDTQYF,TGTGCCAGCAGCTCCATAGCGGGAAGCACAGATACGCAGTATTTT
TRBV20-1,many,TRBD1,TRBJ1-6,CSARGQGNYNSPLHF,TGCAGTGCTAGGGGACAGGGGAACTATAATTCACCCCTCCACTTT
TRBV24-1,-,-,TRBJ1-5,CATSRRIFYSNQPQHF,TGTGCCACCAGTCGGAGGATATTTTATAGCAATCAGCCCCAGCATTTT
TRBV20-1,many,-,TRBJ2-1,CSARRGATYNEQFF,TGCAGTGCTAGAAGGGGCGCAACCTACAATGAGCAGTTCTTC
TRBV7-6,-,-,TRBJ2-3,CASSLGGRLGDTQYF,TGTGCCAGCAGCTTAGGCGGTCGACTAGGGGATACGCAGTATTTT
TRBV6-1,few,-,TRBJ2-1,CASSDLNEQFF,TGTGCCAGCAGTGATTTGAATGAGCAGTTCTTC
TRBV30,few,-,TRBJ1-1,CASQPPGEMNTEAFF,TGTGCCTCTCAGCCTCCAGGGGAAATGAACACTGAAGCTTTCTTT
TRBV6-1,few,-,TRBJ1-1,CASSEVGGGFNTEAFF,TGTGCCAGCAGTGAAGTGGGAGGGGGTTTCAACACTGAAGCTTTCTTT
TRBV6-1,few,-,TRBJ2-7,CASSEVAGELYEQYF,TGTGCCAGCAGTGAAGTGGCAGGGGAGTTGTACGAGCAGTACTTC
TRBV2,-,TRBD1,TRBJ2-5,CASRRQGAKETQYF,TGTGCCAGCAGGCGACAGGGTGCTAAAGAGACCCAGTACTTC
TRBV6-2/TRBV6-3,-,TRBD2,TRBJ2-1,CASSGGRAGYNEQFF,TGTGCCAGCAGTGGCGGGAGGGCCGGGTACAATGAGCAGTTCTTC
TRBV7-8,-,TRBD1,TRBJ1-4,CASSLNRGRSEKLFF,TGTGCCAGCAGCTTAAACAGGGGGCGAAGTGAAAAACTGTTTTTT
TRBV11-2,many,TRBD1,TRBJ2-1,CASSLEGTGYNEQFF,TGTGCCAGCAGCTTAGAGGGGACAGGTTACAATGAGCAGTTCTTC
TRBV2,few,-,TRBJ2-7,CASSIDEQYF,TGTGCCAGCAGTATCGACGAGCAGTACTTC
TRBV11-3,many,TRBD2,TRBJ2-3,CASSPLAGGVIGTDTQYF,TGTGCCAGCAGCCCACTAGCGGGAGGCGTGATTGGCACAGATACGCAGTATTTT
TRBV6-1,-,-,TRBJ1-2,CASSTTDYGYTF,TGTGCCAGCAGTACGACAGACTATGGCTACACCTTC